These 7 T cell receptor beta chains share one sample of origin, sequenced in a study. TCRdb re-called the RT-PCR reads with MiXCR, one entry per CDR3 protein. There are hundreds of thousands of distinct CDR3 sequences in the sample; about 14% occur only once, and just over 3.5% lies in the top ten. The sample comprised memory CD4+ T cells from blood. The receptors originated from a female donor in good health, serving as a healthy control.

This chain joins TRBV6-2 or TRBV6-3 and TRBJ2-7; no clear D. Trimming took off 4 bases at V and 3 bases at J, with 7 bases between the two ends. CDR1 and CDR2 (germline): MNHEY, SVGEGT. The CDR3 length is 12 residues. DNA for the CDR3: TGTGCCAGCAGTTCCTGGGACTACGAGCAGTACTTC. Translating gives CASSSWDYEQYF.

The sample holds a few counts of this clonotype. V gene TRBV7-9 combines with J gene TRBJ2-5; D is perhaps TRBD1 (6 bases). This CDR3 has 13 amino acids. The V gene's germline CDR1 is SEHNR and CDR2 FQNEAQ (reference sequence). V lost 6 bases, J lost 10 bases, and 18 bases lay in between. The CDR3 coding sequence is TGTGCCAGCAGTCAAGGACAGTGGAGGAACCAGTACTTC. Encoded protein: CASSQGQWRNQYF.

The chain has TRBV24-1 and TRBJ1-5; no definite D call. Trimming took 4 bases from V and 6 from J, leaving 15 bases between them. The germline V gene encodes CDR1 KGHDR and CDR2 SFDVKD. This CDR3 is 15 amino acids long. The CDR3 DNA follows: TGTGCCACCAGTGACCCTCAGGTATTGGGTCAGCCCCAGCATTTT. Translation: CATSDPQVLGQPQHF.

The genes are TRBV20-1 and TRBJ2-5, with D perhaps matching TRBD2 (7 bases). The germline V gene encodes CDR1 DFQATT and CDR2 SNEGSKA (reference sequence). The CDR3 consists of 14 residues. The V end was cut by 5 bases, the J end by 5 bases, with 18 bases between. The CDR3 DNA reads TGCAGTGCTCCCGGAGGGGGAGGGCGTGAGACCCAGTACTTC. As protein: CSAPGGGGRETQYF.

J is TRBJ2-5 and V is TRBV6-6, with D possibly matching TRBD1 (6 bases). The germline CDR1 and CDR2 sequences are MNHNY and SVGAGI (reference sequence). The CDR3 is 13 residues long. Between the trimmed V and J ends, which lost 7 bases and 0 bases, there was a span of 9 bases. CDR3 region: CASKTGNQETQYF. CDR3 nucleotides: TGTGCCAGCAAGACAGGCAACCAAGAGACCCAGTACTTC.

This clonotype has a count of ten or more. The CDR3 loop reads CASSQFSLNTEAFF. The DNA of the CDR3 is TGTGCCAGCAGCCAATTCTCACTGAACACTGAAGCTTTCTTT. V gene TRBV4-2 combines with J gene TRBJ1-1, with D unresolved. Trimming shortened V by 2 bases and J by 0 bases, and 7 bases separated the two germline ends. Germline CDR1 reads LGHNA; CDR2 reads YNFKEQ. This CDR3 contains 14 residues.

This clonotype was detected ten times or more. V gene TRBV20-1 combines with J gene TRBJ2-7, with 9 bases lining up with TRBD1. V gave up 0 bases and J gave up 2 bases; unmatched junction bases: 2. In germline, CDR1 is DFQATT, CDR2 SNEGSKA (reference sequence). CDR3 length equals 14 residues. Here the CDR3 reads CSARDGTGTYEQYF. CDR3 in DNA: TGCAGTGCTAGAGACGGGACAGGGACCTACGAGCAGTACTTC.